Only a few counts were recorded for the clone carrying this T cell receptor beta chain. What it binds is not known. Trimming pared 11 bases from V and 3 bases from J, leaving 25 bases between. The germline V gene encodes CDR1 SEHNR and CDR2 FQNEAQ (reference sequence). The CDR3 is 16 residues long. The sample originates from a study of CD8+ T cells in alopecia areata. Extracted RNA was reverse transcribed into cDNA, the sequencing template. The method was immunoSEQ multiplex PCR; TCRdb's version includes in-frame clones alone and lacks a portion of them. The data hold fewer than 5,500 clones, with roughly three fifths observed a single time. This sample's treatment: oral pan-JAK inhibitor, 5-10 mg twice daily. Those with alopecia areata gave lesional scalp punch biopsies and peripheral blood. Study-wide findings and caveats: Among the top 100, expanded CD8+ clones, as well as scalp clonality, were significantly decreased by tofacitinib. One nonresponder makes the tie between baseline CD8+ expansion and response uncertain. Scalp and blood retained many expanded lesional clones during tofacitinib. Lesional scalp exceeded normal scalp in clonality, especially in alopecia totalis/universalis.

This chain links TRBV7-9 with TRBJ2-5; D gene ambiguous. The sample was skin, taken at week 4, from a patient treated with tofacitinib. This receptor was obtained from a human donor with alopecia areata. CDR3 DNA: TGTGCCCTCAGCTTAGAACTCAGGTACAATGAAGAGACCCAGTACTTC. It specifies CALSLELRYNEETQYF.